The 24 T cell receptor beta chains reported below all come from one sample, sequenced in a study of blood T cells in healthy people across ages. Then a second PCR, running about 6 to 12 cycles, was carried out with a sample-barcoded 5' primer and a J-beta primer mix. TCRdb independently ran MiXCR on the 5' RACE reads; one entry per CDR3 protein. Of 700,000 or so distinct CDR3 sequences in the sample, roughly two fifths were seen once. Sequencing input: blood. These receptors all come from an older man in good health.

The V and J genes are TRBV5-1 and TRBJ1-1; D gene uncertain. The germline V and J ends were trimmed by 4 bases and 1 base, with 11 bases remaining between them. The CDR3 is 14 amino acids. Germline CDR1 reads SGHRS; CDR2 reads YFSETQ. CDR3 nucleotides: TGCGCCAGCAGCCACGGCACCCCGAACACTGAAGCTTTCTTT. This encodes CASSHGTPNTEAFF.

The chain carries TRBV24-1 and TRBJ2-1; D remains unclear. Trimming pared 3 bases from V and 0 bases from J, leaving 14 bases between. The CDR3 consists of 17 residues. Germline V gene data show CDR1 as KGHDR and CDR2 as SFDVKD. CDR3 amino acids: CATSDPSGTSSYNEQFF. Here the CDR3 DNA reads TGTGCCACCAGTGATCCCTCAGGTACGAGCTCCTACAATGAGCAGTTCTTC.

This clonotype has a single count. The chain recombines TRBV7-2 with TRBJ2-3; 10 nucleotides line up with TRBD2. After removal of 5 bases from V and 3 bases from J, the junction contained 14 bases not matched to a gene. CDR1 and CDR2 (germline): SGHTA, FQGNSA. This CDR3 spans 18 amino acids. CDR3 bases: TGTGCCAGCAGCCGGGGACGAGCGGGGGGGGGACGAACAGATACGCAGTATTTT. This encodes CASSRGRAGGGRTDTQYF.

The chain couples TRBV6-2 or TRBV6-3 to TRBJ1-1; 9 bases line up with TRBD1. From germline, CDR1 is MNHEY and CDR2 SVGEGT. With 7 bases clipped from V and 4 bases from J, the junction kept 7 bases outside the gene matches. This CDR3 has 14 residues. The CDR3 coding sequence is TGTGCCAGCATTTCGACAGGGGGGCTCACTGAAGCTTTCTTT. Its translation: CASISTGGLTEAFF.

The gene calls are TRBV27 and TRBJ1-3, with D possibly being TRBD1 (6 bases). Trimming removed 7 bases from V and 4 bases from J, with 14 bases in between. Germline CDR1 MNHEY, CDR2 SMNVEV (reference sequence). The CDR3 length is 14 residues. The CDR3 reads CASMRGAGGNTIYF. CDR3 sequence (DNA): TGTGCCAGCATGAGGGGGGCTGGGGGAAACACCATATATTTT.

This clonotype has just a few counts. The chain carries TRBV7-2 and TRBJ2-5; 12 positions match TRBD2. The CDR3 totals 15 residues. V was pared by 5 bases and J by 5 bases, with 6 bases of the junction left unmatched. Germline CDR1 is SGHTA and CDR2 is FQGNSA. This CDR3 reads CASSTLAGGGETQYF. Here the CDR3 DNA reads TGTGCCAGCAGCACCCTAGCGGGAGGGGGGGAGACCCAGTACTTC.

The rearrangement joins TRBV6-2 or TRBV6-3 to TRBJ2-1, with D unclear. Germline loops: CDR1 MNHEY, CDR2 SVGEGT. Trimming took 5 bases from V and 5 from J, leaving 4 bases between them. This CDR3 spans 11 amino acids. The CDR3 region is CASSTDNEQFF. The CDR3 region has the DNA TGTGCCAGCAGTACAGACAATGAGCAGTTCTTC.

Ten or more counts support this clonotype. The chain uses TRBV29-1 and TRBJ2-5; perhaps TRBD1 as D (6 bases). CDR3 size: 14 residues. V lost 4 bases and J lost 9, with 21 bases in between. Germline CDR1 and CDR2: SQVTM and ANQGSEA. As DNA, the CDR3 is TGCAGCGTTGGAGCGGCAGGGGACCTATTCGCCCAGTACTTC. Its protein product is CSVGAAGDLFAQYF.

This chain links TRBV2 with TRBJ2-5; TRBD2 matches at 8 bases. The length of the CDR3 is 15 residues. CDR1 is SNHLY, CDR2 FYNNEI, per germline. Trimming at V came to 3 bases and at J to 3 bases, leaving 6 bases not matched to a gene. CDR3 in DNA: TGTGCCAGCAGTGATTCGGGGGGGTGGGAAGAGACCCAGTACTTC. It codes for CASSDSGGWEETQYF.

The rearrangement links TRBV5-6 to TRBJ2-5; 11 nucleotides line up with TRBD2. The germline gives CDR1 SGHDT, CDR2 YYEEEE. V lost 6 bases, J lost 2 bases, and 21 bases stayed unmatched. This CDR3 has 20 residues. The CDR3 loop reads CASNSSLGASTSGIQETQYF. The CDR3 region has the DNA TGTGCCAGCAACTCATCATTAGGGGCCTCGACTAGCGGGATACAAGAGACCCAGTACTTC. The full variable domain, rest sourced from reference TRBV5-6 and TRBJ2-5, is DAGVTQSPTHLIKTRGQQVTLRCSPKSGHDTVSWYQQALGQGPQFIFQYYEEEERQRGNFPDRFSGHQFPNYSSELNVNALLLGDSALYLCASNSSLGASTSGIQETQYFGPGTRLLVL.

The V gene is TRBV9, the J gene TRBJ2-3; the D is unclear. Germline loops: CDR1 SGDLS, CDR2 YYNGEE. Trimming removed 3 bases from V and 6 bases from J, with 8 bases in between. CDR3 length equals 12 residues. Written as DNA, the CDR3 is TGTGCCAGCAGCGAATTTGGGGATACGCAGTATTTT. This codes for CASSEFGDTQYF.

The V call is TRBV7-3, the J call TRBJ2-3, with D hard to call. V gave up 4 bases and J gave up 6 bases, with 8 bases separating them. Germline V gene sequence: CDR1 SGHTA, CDR2 FQGTGA. There are 12 residues in the CDR3. The CDR3 spells CASSSVGDTQYF. In DNA, the CDR3 is TGTGCCAGCAGCTCAGTAGGGGATACGCAGTATTTT.

The table lists this clonotype with a few counts. The chain employs TRBV5-1 and TRBJ1-6, with D maybe TRBD1 (6 bases). The CDR3 has 15 residues. CDR1 and CDR2 (germline): SGHRS, YFSETQ. V lost 4 bases to trimming and J lost 5 bases, with 13 bases between them. Written as DNA, the CDR3 is TGCGCCAGCAGCCCGGGACATACGGATAATTCACCCCTCCACTTT. It encodes CASSPGHTDNSPLHF.

The chain couples TRBV5-1 to TRBJ2-3, with D hard to call. CDR1 and CDR2 from the germline V gene are SGHRS and YFSETQ. Trimming stripped 2 bases from V and 0 bases from J, with 13 bases between. The CDR3 totals 16 residues. The CDR3 DNA is TGCGCCAGCAGCTTAATGGCCGGACCTAGCACAGATACGCAGTATTTT. Translating gives CASSLMAGPSTDTQYF.

This clonotype occurred a few times. The rearrangement joins TRBV3-1 to TRBJ1-4; D not resolved. V lost 1 base to trimming and J lost 7 bases, with 1 base between them. The CDR3 loop spans 11 amino acids. CDR1 LGHDT and CDR2 YNNKEL come from the germline V gene (reference sequence). The CDR3 is CASSQGEKLFF. CDR3 DNA sequence: TGTGCCAGCAGCCAAGGTGAAAAACTGTTTTTT.

The chain couples TRBV20-1 to TRBJ2-5; TRBD2 might be the D (6 bases). The V end lost 8 bases, the J end lost 3 bases, and 10 bases lay between the germline ends. The length of the CDR3 is 11 residues. Germline V gives CDR1 DFQATT, CDR2 SNEGSKA (reference sequence). CDR3 protein: CSTSGEETQYF. The CDR3 DNA follows: TGCAGTACCTCGGGGGAAGAGACCCAGTACTTC.

The rearrangement uses TRBV20-1 and TRBJ2-7, with 10 bases fitting TRBD1. V was clipped by 6 bases and J by 3 bases; unmatched bases: 8. Germline loops: CDR1 DFQATT, CDR2 SNEGSKA (reference sequence). This CDR3 has 14 amino acids. CDR3: CSALPGQGLYEQYF. DNA for the CDR3: TGCAGTGCCTTACCGGGACAGGGGCTCTACGAGCAGTACTTC.

V usage is TRBV28 and J usage is TRBJ2-7; 7 bases are shared with TRBD1. V was clipped by 5 bases and J by 6 bases; unmatched bases: 10. In germline, CDR1 is MDHEN, CDR2 SYDVKM. This CDR3 comprises 14 residues. The CDR3 DNA sequence: TGTGCCAGCAGTCCTCGGACAGGCCGAAGCGAGCAGTACTTC. Its translation is CASSPRTGRSEQYF.

The rearrangement links TRBV5-4 to TRBJ1-2; 7 bases agree with TRBD1. Per germline, CDR1 SGHNT and CDR2 YYREEE (reference sequence). The junction had 4 bases not matched to a gene; V was cut back by 0 bases and J by 2 bases. The CDR3 runs 15 residues. The CDR3: CASSLASGQNYGYTF. CDR3 bases: TGTGCCAGCAGCTTGGCTTCGGGACAGAACTATGGCTACACCTTC.

Only a few counts were recorded for this clonotype. The chain has TRBV7-2 and TRBJ1-1; 9 nucleotides line up with TRBD1. The V and J ends lost 1 base and 5 bases, in that order; junction bases with no gene match: 5. From germline, CDR1 is SGHTA and CDR2 FQGNSA. The CDR3 runs 15 residues. CDR3 in DNA: TGTGCCAGCAGCTTAGTGGGACAGGGTGGTACTGAAGCTTTCTTT. It is translated as CASSLVGQGGTEAFF.

V and J are TRBV29-1 and TRBJ1-4, with TRBD1 matching over 8 bases. There are 14 residues in the CDR3. The ends lost 6 bases at V and 4 bases at J; junction bases unmatched: 7. CDR1 is SQVTM, CDR2 ANQGSEA, per germline. Written as DNA, the CDR3 is TGCAGCGTCGCGCAGGGGGCGGGTAATGAAAAACTGTTTTTT. It yields the protein CSVAQGAGNEKLFF. Filled out from reference TRBV29-1 and TRBJ1-4, the complete variable domain reads SAVISQKPSRDICQRGTSLTIQCQVDSQVTMMFWYRQQPGQSLTLIATANQGSEATYESGFVIDKFPISRPNLTFSTLTVSNMSPEDSSIYLCSVAQGAGNEKLFFGSGTQLSVL.

This clonotype was found a few times. For the CDR3, the DNA is TGTGCCAGCAGCCCCCAGCGGGCCTCCTACAATGAGCAGTTCTTC. This translates into CASSPQRASYNEQFF. The chain employs TRBV4-2 and TRBJ2-1; D may be TRBD2 (6 bases). V was clipped by 4 bases and J by 0 bases, with 10 bases between them. Per germline, CDR1 LGHNA and CDR2 YNFKEQ. This CDR3 region has 15 residues.

The chain carries TRBV11-2 and TRBJ1-5; D may be TRBD1 (6 bases). The CDR3 totals 13 residues. Trimming took off 5 bases at V and 4 bases at J, with 9 bases between the two ends. CDR1 and CDR2 (germline): SGHAT, FQNNGV. The CDR3 loop is CASSVQGNQPQHF. The CDR3 DNA reads as TGTGCCAGCAGCGTACAGGGTAATCAGCCCCAGCATTTT.

This sequence joins TRBV5-1 and TRBJ2-3; D unresolved. The CDR3 is 16 residues long. Germline V gene data show CDR1 as SGHRS and CDR2 as YFSETQ. V was shortened by 0 bases and J by 0 bases, with 11 bases between the two germline ends. Written as DNA, the CDR3 is TGCGCCAGCAGCTTGGTATCTACCGGGAGCACAGATACGCAGTATTTT. It codes for CASSLVSTGSTDTQYF. Using reference TRBV5-1 and TRBJ2-3 for the parts outside the CDR3, the full variable domain is KAGVTQTPRYLIKTRGQQVTLSCSPISGHRSVSWYQQTPGQGLQFLFEYFSETQRNKGNFPGRFSGRQFSNSRSEMNVSTLELGDSALYLCASSLVSTGSTDTQYFGPGTRLTVL.